This section outlines one TCR beta chain sequence together with its context. Its specificity is unknown. This entry comes from a study of cytomegalovirus exposure and HLA in healthy donors. PCR amplification relied on 60 Vbeta primers (plus 13 Jbeta primers). TCRdb's table, derived via immunoSEQ multiplex PCR, lists solely in-frame clones and lacks some. The sample records 200,000 to 250,000 clones, more than 80% being singletons. CDR3 size: 15 residues. Trimming removed 5 bases at V and 3 bases at J, with 14 bases between. Looked up from germline, CDR1 is LNHDA and CDR2 is SQIVND (reference sequence). Notes on the study in general: Over 150 TCR beta chains were listed as cytomegalovirus-associated.

The rearrangement links TRBV19 to TRBJ1-5; no definite D call. The clonotype was recovered from a man aged 30 to 39 in good health and CMV-seronegative. The sequenced sample consisted of PBMCs. The CDR3 DNA is TGTGCCAGTAGTCTGAGGGCGAGGGTCAATCAGCCCCAGCATTTT. Its translation: CASSLRARVNQPQHF.